This T cell receptor (beta chain) is drawn from a study of CD8 T cells in ankylosing spondylitis (dated by TCRdb to 2015 to 2018). Context from the whole study: The study set out to find disease-linked TCR variants by profiling T cell receptor beta repertoires in ankylosing spondylitis patients and healthy donors. Samples of peripheral blood were taken, and for ankylosing spondylitis patients, synovial fluid was collected as well. In total, the full study cohort was made up of approximately 99 healthy donors and 25 ankylosing spondylitis patients.

There are many counts of this clonotype. What this receptor recognizes is not known. Per-nucleotide qualities are absent, and no much larger clonotype sits a single base away. The reads were generated on an Illumina HiSeq 2500. TCR beta libraries were prepared by quantitative 5'-RACE with molecular barcodes. The published analysis was carried out like this. A new computational method based on a probabilistic model of VDJ rearrangement was used to identify disease-linked TCR variants. TCRdb trimmed public reads at Q25 via fastp, called clones via MiXCR and kept in-frame beta chains. CDR3 protein duplicates are merged, each entry listing the most common genes and DNA. V and J calls and clone size were set by TCRdb, not the authors. Across this sample there are some 240,000 distinct CDR3 sequences, with roughly 25% seen only once. The ten largest account for roughly 0.67% of the sample. Study-wide findings and limitations: The disease-linked clones were reported as significantly enriched in matched synovial fluid samples from ankylosing spondylitis patients. The disease-linked clones showed a CD8+ phenotype and occurred at relatively low frequencies in peripheral blood. Blood from ankylosing spondylitis patients appeared to be characterized by a TCR beta motif made up of several highly homologous amino acid variants. Some motif variants were previously reported in synovial fluid and blood of reactive arthritis patients, suggesting common disease-initiation mechanisms.

The CDR3 spans 14 residues, from the cysteine through the phenylalanine. Here the CDR3 DNA is all that survives: 42 bases in frame from base 1. Looking up the germline V gene (reference sequence) yields CDR1 DFQATT and CDR2 SNEGSKA. V is cut back by 6 bases and J by 5 bases, with 12 bases in the junction unmatched. The specimen was blood, either unsorted or a sorted T cell fraction (not recorded which). This sequence uses TRBV20-1 and TRBJ1-1, and 7 junction bases match TRBD1. This clonotype originated in a male donor with ankylosing spondylitis or in good health (not recorded which). The DNA sequence reads TGCAGTGCCCCGTATAGGGGGCGCGGGACTGAAGCTTTCTTT. It codes for CSAPYRGRGTEAFF.